Sequencing of this TCR beta chain was carried out in a study of blood T cell repertoires in COVID-19. As for the study in general: From the United States, Italy and Spain came samples of acute and convalescent COVID-19.

V shed 9 bases, J shed 6 bases, and the junction held 14 bases outside the gene matches. CDR1 and CDR2 from the germline V gene are SGHVS and FQNEAQ. The CDR3 is 15 amino acids. Clones were sequenced by immunoSEQ multiplex PCR, and TCRdb holds only the in-frame ones, with some missing. The sample lists about 110,000 clones, about 88% seen once, with roughly 2.3% in the top ten. The origin of this receptor is a human donor in a cohort sampled during active COVID-19. Sequenced material: peripheral blood. V gene TRBV7-8 combines with J gene TRBJ2-1; 7 nucleotides align to TRBD2. The CDR3 sequence: CASDPFKRDFNEQFF. In DNA form, the CDR3 reads TGTGCCAGTGATCCTTTTAAGCGGGACTTCAATGAGCAGTTCTTC.